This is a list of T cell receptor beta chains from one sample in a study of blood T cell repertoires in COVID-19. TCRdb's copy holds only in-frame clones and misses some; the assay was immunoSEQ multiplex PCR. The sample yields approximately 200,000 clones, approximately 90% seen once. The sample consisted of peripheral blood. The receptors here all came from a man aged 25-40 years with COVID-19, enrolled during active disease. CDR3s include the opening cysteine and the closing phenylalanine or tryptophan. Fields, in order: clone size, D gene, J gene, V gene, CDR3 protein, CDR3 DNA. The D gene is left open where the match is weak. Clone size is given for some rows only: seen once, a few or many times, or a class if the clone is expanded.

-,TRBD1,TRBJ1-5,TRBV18,CASSPGTGGRNQPQHF,TGTGCCAGCTCACCCGGGACAGGGGGCCGCAATCAGCCCCAGCATTTT
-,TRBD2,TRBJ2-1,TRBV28,CASSLLTSGRYNEQFF,TGTGCCAGCAGCCTATTGACTAGCGGCCGTTACAATGAGCAGTTCTTC
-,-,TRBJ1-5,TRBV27,CASSLYGRRDQPQHF,TGTGCCAGCAGTTTATACGGGAGGCGGGATCAGCCCCAGCATTTT
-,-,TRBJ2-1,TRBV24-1,CATSGSSYNEQFF,TGTGCCACCAGCGGGAGCTCCTACAATGAGCAGTTCTTC
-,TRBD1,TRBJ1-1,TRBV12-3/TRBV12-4,CASIRQGRAEAFF,TGTGCCAGCATCCGACAGGGGAGGGCTGAAGCTTTCTTT
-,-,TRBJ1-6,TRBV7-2,CASSLVWENSPLHF,TGTGCCAGCAGCTTGGTGTGGGAGAATTCACCCCTCCACTTT
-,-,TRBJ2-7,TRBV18,CASSPPHSNSYEQYF,TGTGCCAGCTCACCACCGCACAGCAACTCCTACGAGCAGTACTTC
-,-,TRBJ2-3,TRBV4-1,CASSPGTLTQYF,TGCGCCAGCAGCCCCGGGACACTGACGCAGTATTTT
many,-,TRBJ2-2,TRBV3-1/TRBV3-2,CASSQSSPGELFF,TGTGCCAGCAGCCAATCATCCCCCGGGGAGCTGTTTTTT
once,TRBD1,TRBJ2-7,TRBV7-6,CASSLGGQGAYEQYF,TGTGCCAGCAGCTTAGGGGGACAGGGAGCCTACGAGCAGTACTTC
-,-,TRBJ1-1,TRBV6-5,CASWEGLAEAFF,TGTGCCAGCTGGGAGGGTTTGGCTGAAGCTTTCTTT
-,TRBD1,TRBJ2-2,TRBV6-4,CASRRQGLAGELFF,TGTGCCAGCAGGCGACAGGGCTTGGCCGGGGAGCTGTTTTTT
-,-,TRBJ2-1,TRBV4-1,CASSQEGARVLGNEQFF,TGCGCCAGCAGCCAAGAGGGCGCCAGGGTTCTGGGAAATGAGCAGTTCTTC